Below are 5 T cell receptor beta chains sequenced from a single sample in a study of cytomegalovirus exposure and HLA in healthy donors. The PCR made use of 60 Vbeta and 13 Jbeta primers. TCRdb's copy holds only in-frame clones and misses some; the assay was immunoSEQ multiplex PCR. The sample table includes around 46,000 clones. The sample comprised PBMCs. Receptors originate from a woman in her 40s in good health and CMV-seronegative.

This chain joins TRBV6-5 and TRBJ1-1; 7 bases are shared with TRBD1. V lost 2 bases to trimming and J lost 7 bases; unmatched junction nucleotides: 7. This CDR3 is 14 amino acids long. Looked up from germline, CDR1 is MNHEY and CDR2 is SVGAGI. The CDR3 loop reads CASSYRRGLGEAFF. Here the CDR3 DNA reads TGTGCCAGCAGTTACAGAAGGGGGCTGGGTGAAGCTTTCTTT.

The J gene is TRBJ2-7, the V gene TRBV11-2; TRBD1 aligns across 8 bases. J lost 6 bases, V lost 7 bases, and 11 bases had no gene match. CDR1 is SGHAT, CDR2 FQNNGV, per germline. The CDR3 covers 14 residues. CDR3 sequence (DNA): TGTGCCAGCACCTACGGACAGGGTTCATTCGAGCAGTACTTC. Translating it yields CASTYGQGSFEQYF.

The chain links TRBV2 to TRBJ2-7, with D maybe TRBD2 (6 bases). The V end lost 8 bases, the J end lost 0 bases, and 14 bases lay between the germline ends. CDR1 and CDR2 from the germline V gene are SNHLY and FYNNEI. The length of the CDR3 is 14 residues. CDR3 nucleotides: TGTGCCAGCTTGGGACTCCGGGGCTCCTACGAGCAGTACTTC. This codes for CASLGLRGSYEQYF.

The chain links TRBV9 to TRBJ2-5; 10 bases match TRBD2. Germline V gives CDR1 SGDLS, CDR2 YYNGEE. The CDR3 runs to 16 residues. Trimming at V came to 4 bases and at J to 5 bases, leaving 11 bases not matched to a gene. CDR3 bases: TGTGCCAGCAGCACAGCGGGAGGGCTTTATGGGGAGACCCAGTACTTC. The encoded protein is CASSTAGGLYGETQYF.

The chain couples TRBV7-3 to TRBJ2-5; D perhaps matches TRBD2 (6 bases). Trimming removed 5 bases from V and 2 bases from J, with 12 bases in between. The CDR3 sequence is 14 residues long. The germline V gene has CDR1 SGHTA and CDR2 FQGTGA. CDR3 amino acids: CASSPTGLQETQYF. For the CDR3, the DNA is TGTGCCAGCAGCCCAACTGGACTACAAGAGACCCAGTACTTC. The full variable domain, rest sourced from reference TRBV7-3 and TRBJ2-5, is GAGVSQTPSNKVTEKGKYVELRCDPISGHTALYWYRQSLGQGPEFLIYFQGTGAADDSGLPNDRFFAVRPEGSVSTLKIQRTERGDSAVYLCASSPTGLQETQYFGPGTRLLVL.